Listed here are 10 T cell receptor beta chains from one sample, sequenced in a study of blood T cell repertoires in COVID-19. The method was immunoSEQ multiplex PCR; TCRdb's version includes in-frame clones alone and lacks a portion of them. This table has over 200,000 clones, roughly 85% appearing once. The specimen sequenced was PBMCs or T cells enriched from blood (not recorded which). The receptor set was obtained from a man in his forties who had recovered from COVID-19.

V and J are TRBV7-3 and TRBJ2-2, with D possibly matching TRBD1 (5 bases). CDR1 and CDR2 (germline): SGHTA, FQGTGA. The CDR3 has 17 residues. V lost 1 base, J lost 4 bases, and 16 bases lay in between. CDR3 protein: CASSLRSPGLGTGELFF. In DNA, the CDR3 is TGTGCCAGCAGCTTAAGATCCCCAGGGCTGGGCACCGGGGAGCTGTTTTTT.

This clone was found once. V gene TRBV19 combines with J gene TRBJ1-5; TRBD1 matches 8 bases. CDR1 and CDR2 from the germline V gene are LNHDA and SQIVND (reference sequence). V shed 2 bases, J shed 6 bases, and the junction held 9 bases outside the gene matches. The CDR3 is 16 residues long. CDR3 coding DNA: TGTGCCAGTAGTATAACGGCCGCCAGGGGGCCTCAGCCCCAGCATTTT. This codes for CASSITAARGPQPQHF.

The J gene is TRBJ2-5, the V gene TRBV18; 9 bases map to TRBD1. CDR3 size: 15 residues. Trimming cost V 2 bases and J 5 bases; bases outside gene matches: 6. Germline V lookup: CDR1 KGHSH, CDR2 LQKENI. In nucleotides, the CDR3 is TGTGCCAGCTCACCAGGGACAGGGAACGGGGAGACCCAGTACTTC. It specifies CASSPGTGNGETQYF.

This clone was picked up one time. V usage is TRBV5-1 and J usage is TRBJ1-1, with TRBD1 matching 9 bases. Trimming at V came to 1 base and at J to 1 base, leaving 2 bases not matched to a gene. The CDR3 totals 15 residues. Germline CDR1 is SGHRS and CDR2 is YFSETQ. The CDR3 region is CASSLTGGRNTEAFF. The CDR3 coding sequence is TGCGCCAGCAGCTTGACAGGGGGCAGGAACACTGAAGCTTTCTTT.

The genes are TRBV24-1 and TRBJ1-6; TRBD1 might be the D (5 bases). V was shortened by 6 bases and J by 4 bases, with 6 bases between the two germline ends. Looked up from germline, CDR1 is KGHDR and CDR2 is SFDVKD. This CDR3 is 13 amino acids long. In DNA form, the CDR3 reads TGTGCCACCAGTCCAGGGTATAATTCACCCCTCCACTTT. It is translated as CATSPGYNSPLHF.

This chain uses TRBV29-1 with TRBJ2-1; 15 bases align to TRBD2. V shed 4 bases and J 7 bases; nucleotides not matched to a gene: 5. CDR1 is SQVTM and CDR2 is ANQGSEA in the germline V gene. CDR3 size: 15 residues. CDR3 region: CSVAGLAGGVNEQFF. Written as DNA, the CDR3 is TGCAGCGTTGCGGGACTAGCGGGAGGTGTAAATGAGCAGTTCTTC.

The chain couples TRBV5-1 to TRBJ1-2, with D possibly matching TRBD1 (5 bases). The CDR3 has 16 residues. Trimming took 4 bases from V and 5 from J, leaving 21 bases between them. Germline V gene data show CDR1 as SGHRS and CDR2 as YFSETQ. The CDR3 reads CASSGGTVSTSYGYTF. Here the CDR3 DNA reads TGCGCCAGCAGCGGGGGGACCGTTTCGACGAGTTATGGCTACACCTTC.

The CDR3 region is CASSLGRPLNQPQHF. Here the CDR3 DNA reads TGTGCCAGCAGCTTAGGGCGGCCACTCAATCAGCCCCAGCATTTT. The chain combines TRBV13 with TRBJ1-5, with D unclear. V was cut by 0 bases and J by 3 bases, with 9 bases left in between. Looked up from germline, CDR1 is PRHDT and CDR2 is FYEKMQ (reference sequence). This CDR3 is built from 15 residues.

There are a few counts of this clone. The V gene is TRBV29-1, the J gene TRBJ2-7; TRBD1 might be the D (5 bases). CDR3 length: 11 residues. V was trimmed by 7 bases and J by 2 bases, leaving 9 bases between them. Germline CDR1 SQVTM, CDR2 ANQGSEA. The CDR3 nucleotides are TGCAGCGCTAGGGGCACCTACGAGCAGTACTTC. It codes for CSARGTYEQYF.

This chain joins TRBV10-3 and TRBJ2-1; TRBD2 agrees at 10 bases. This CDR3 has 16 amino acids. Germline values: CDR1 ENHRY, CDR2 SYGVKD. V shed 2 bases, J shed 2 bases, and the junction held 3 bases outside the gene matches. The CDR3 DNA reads TGTGCCATCAGTGAGGGGAGCGGGAGGGCCTACAATGAGCAGTTCTTC. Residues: CAISEGSGRAYNEQFF.